This T cell receptor (beta chain) emerged from a study of response to subunit inactivated influenza vaccine. General observations from the study: It was suggested by the authors that few new T cells are recruited by each seasonal influenza vaccination.

This clonotype was seen a few times. The antigen remains unidentified. TCRdb reprocessed the RT-PCR reads with MiXCR, giving one entry per CDR3 protein. The top ten clones hold 11% of a sample with hundreds of thousands of distinct CDR3 sequences, 15% to 17% of them seen once. CDR1 SEHNR and CDR2 FQNEAQ come from the germline V gene (reference sequence). This CDR3 is 14 amino acids long. The V gene end was trimmed by 5 bases and the J gene end by 6 bases; junction bases not matched to a gene: 2. The material was PBMCs from blood, obtained approximately 12 days after vaccination. The receptor was derived from a man aged 45-65 years who received an inactivated influenza vaccine. The chain recombines TRBV7-9 with TRBJ2-2, with 11 bases aligning to TRBD2. This CDR3 is CASSQLAGAGELFF. For the CDR3, the DNA is TGTGCCAGCAGCCAACTAGCGGGAGCCGGGGAGCTGTTTTTT.